This T cell receptor beta chain was identified during a study of T-cell memory formation after mild COVID-19. TCRdb recomputed calls from the 5' RACE reads with MiXCR, one row per CDR3 protein. The sample includes 130,000 to 150,000 distinct CDR3 sequences, about 6% of them seen just once. This clonotype was seen repeatedly, ten times or more. Its antigen remains unidentified. Study-level points and caveats: Clones that contracted clustered mainly in CM and EM if CD4+ and in EMRA if CD8+. Still unconfirmed is whether the second-wave clones peaking on day 37 recognized SARS-CoV-2.

Trimming pared 2 bases from V and 1 base from J, leaving 12 bases between. This CDR3 has 15 amino acids. CDR1 and CDR2 from the germline V gene are SGHKS and YYEKEE (reference sequence). Sequencing used PBMCs or a T cell subset sorted from them (not recorded which). The rearrangement links TRBV5-5 to TRBJ2-5, with D maybe TRBD2 (6 bases). The sequence was obtained from an adult woman who had mild COVID-19 (a few samples of this study predate the infection). Cell type and time point are not known. The CDR3 sequence: CASSFLGRTQETQYF. In nucleotides, the CDR3 is TGTGCCAGCAGCTTTCTGGGGAGGACCCAAGAGACCCAGTACTTC.